This is a list of T cell receptor beta chains from one sample in a study of control samples from healthy donors and cancer patients. The repertoire was sequenced with immunoSEQ multiplex PCR; TCRdb's copy has only in-frame clones and lacks some. This table has roughly 150,000 clones, about 94% appearing once. The specimen sequenced was blood. All receptors derive from a woman aged 25-40 years in good health. CDR3s include the opening cysteine and the closing phenylalanine or tryptophan. Fields, in order: V gene, clone size, D gene, J gene, CDR3 DNA, CDR3 protein. D genes are given only for firm matches. Only part of the rows carry a size: once, few, many, or a class if the clone is expanded.

>TRBV18|few|-|TRBJ1-5
TGTGCCAGCTCACCACGTCAGGGTAATCAGCCCCAGCATTTT
CASSPRQGNQPQHF
>TRBV3-1/TRBV3-2|-|-|TRBJ1-3
TGTGCCAGCAGTCCCAGCGGGCCCACTGCTGGAAACACCATATATTTT
CASSPSGPTAGNTIYF
>TRBV4-1|-|-|TRBJ1-3
TGCGCCAGCAGCCAAGACTTCCTGGGTGCTGGAAACACCATATATTTT
CASSQDFLGAGNTIYF
>TRBV13|-|TRBD1|TRBJ2-1
TGTGCCAGCAGCTCAGCGAGGACAGGGGGCAATGAGCAGTTCTTC
CASSSARTGGNEQFF
>TRBV7-3|-|-|TRBJ1-1
TGTGCCAGCAGCCCACAGGGACCCTCGGGGGAAGCTTTCTTT
CASSPQGPSGEAFF
>TRBV4-1|-|-|TRBJ2-3
TGCGCCAGCAGCCAAGGACCCCAGGCTGGTAGAGTTTTTGATACGCAGTATTTT
CASSQGPQAGRVFDTQYF
>TRBV5-4|-|-|TRBJ2-7
TGTGCCAGCAGCCCTGACGGTTACGAGCAGTACTTC
CASSPDGYEQYF
>TRBV5-1|-|TRBD1|TRBJ1-1
TGCGCCAGCAGCAAGGAGGGACAGGGAGGAAACACTGAAGCTTTCTTT
CASSKEGQGGNTEAFF
>TRBV7-8|once|TRBD1|TRBJ2-1
TGTGCCAGCAGCCTCCGGACAGGGGCCGGGGATGAGCAGTTCTTC
CASSLRTGAGDEQFF
>TRBV7-3|few|-|TRBJ1-2
TGTGCCAGCAGCTTAAGGGGGGACTATGGCTACACCTTC
CASSLRGDYGYTF
>TRBV7-2|-|-|TRBJ2-6
TGTGCCAGCAGCGGGATTCCCTTCTCTGGGGCCAACGTCCTGACTTTC
CASSGIPFSGANVLTF
>TRBV9|-|-|TRBJ2-1
TGTGCCAGCAGCGTTGATCAAAGCTCCTACAATGAGCAGTTCTTC
CASSVDQSSYNEQFF
>TRBV5-1|-|TRBD2|TRBJ2-1
TGCGCCAGCAGCTCGCTAGCGGGGTCCTACAATGAGCAGTTCTTC
CASSSLAGSYNEQFF
>TRBV2|-|TRBD1|TRBJ1-1
TGTGCCAGCAGTGACCCGGGCAGGGGGATCACTGAAGCTTTCTTT
CASSDPGRGITEAFF
>TRBV3-1/TRBV3-2|-|-|TRBJ2-3
TGTGCCAGCAGCCAAGACACAGATACGCAGTATTTT
CASSQDTDTQYF
>TRBV27|-|-|TRBJ2-5
TGTGCCAGCAGTTCATACCCTAGCGTGGAGACCCAGTACTTC
CASSSYPSVETQYF
>TRBV2|-|-|TRBJ2-2
TGTGCCAGCGACGCGGGACCAATTGACACCGGGGAGCTGTTTTTT
CASDAGPIDTGELFF
>TRBV4-1|-|-|TRBJ1-2
TGCGCCAGCAGCCAAGATAAAACCGGGTTCTATGGCTACACCTTC
CASSQDKTGFYGYTF
>TRBV24-1|-|TRBD2|TRBJ2-3
TGTGCCACCAGTGAGGGACTAGTCTCAACCACAGATACGCAGTATTTT
CATSEGLVSTTDTQYF
>TRBV4-3|-|-|TRBJ1-1
TGCGCCAGCAGCCAAGAGGGGGGTGGCACTGAAGCTTTCTTT
CASSQEGGGTEAFF
>TRBV4-1|-|TRBD2|TRBJ2-1
TGCGCCAGCAGCCAAGCACGGGAGGGGGTAGAGCTCTACAATGAGCAGTTCTTC
CASSQAREGVELYNEQFF
>TRBV5-4|-|TRBD1|TRBJ2-1
TGTGCCAGCAGAGGGGACAGGGGGTTGTCCTACAATGAGCAGTTCTTC
CASRGDRGLSYNEQFF
>TRBV5-6|-|-|TRBJ1-6
TGTGCCAGCAGGGAGAATTATAATTCACCCCTCCACTTT
CASRENYNSPLHF
>TRBV21-1|-|-|TRBJ1-2
TGTGCCAGCAGCAAAGTCGAGGGGAATTATGGCTACACCTTC
CASSKVEGNYGYTF
>TRBV19|-|-|TRBJ2-7
TGTGCCAGTAGTCTACAGAGCTCCTACGAGCAGTACTTC
CASSLQSSYEQYF
>TRBV6-2/TRBV6-3|few|-|TRBJ2-7
TGTGCCAGCAGTGGACAAGGGCTAGATCCCGAGCAGTACTTC
CASSGQGLDPEQYF
>TRBV5-4|few|-|TRBJ2-2
TGTGCCAGCAGCTGGGGGCGGCAGCGGGCCAACACCGGGGAGCTGTTTTTT
CASSWGRQRANTGELFF
>TRBV7-2|once|-|TRBJ2-5
TGTGCCAGCAGCTTAGGGGCTGGGGCACGAGAGACCCAGTACTTC
CASSLGAGARETQYF
>TRBV4-1|-|-|TRBJ2-4
TGCGCCAGCAGCCAAGTTATCGGGGCACAACTCGCGAACATTCAGTACTTC
CASSQVIGAQLANIQYF
>TRBV27|-|-|TRBJ2-6
TGTGCCAGCAGTTTATCCTACTCTGGGGCCAACGTCCTGACTTTC
CASSLSYSGANVLTF
>TRBV27|-|-|TRBJ2-1
TGTGCCAGCAGGACAGAGAGCTCCTACAATGAGCAGTTCTTC
CASRTESSYNEQFF
>TRBV30|once|TRBD1|TRBJ1-1
TGTGCCTGGTTCCGGGACAGGGCTGAAGCTTTCTTT
CAWFRDRAEAFF
>TRBV6-2/TRBV6-3|-|TRBD2|TRBJ2-1
TGTGCCAGCAGTCGGACTAGCTACAATGAGCAGTTCTTC
CASSRTSYNEQFF
>TRBV20-1|-|-|TRBJ2-3
TGCAGTGCTAGCACAGATACGCAGTATTTT
CSASTDTQYF
>TRBV5-6|-|-|TRBJ2-2
TGTGCCAGCGCGACAGGGAACACCGGGGAGCTGTTTTTT
CASATGNTGELFF
>TRBV21-1|-|-|TRBJ1-4
TGTGCCAGCAGCAAAGTTGGGGGGGTGGTCGAAAAACTGTTTTTT
CASSKVGGVVEKLFF
>TRBV4-3|-|-|TRBJ2-7
TGCGCCAGCAGCCAAGTTAACTCCGGGAGAATCTACGAGCAGTACTTC
CASSQVNSGRIYEQYF
>TRBV20-1|-|-|TRBJ2-7
TGCAGTGCTAGTATAGGACGGACATACGAGCAGTACTTC
CSASIGRTYEQYF
>TRBV5-4|-|TRBD2|TRBJ2-1
TGTGCCAGCCCGGGACTACCCAATGAGCAGTTCTTC
CASPGLPNEQFF
>TRBV7-9|-|TRBD1|TRBJ2-7
TGTGCCAGCAGCTTGACAGGGGGCTACGAGCAGTACTTC
CASSLTGGYEQYF
>TRBV10-1|-|-|TRBJ2-3
TGCGCCAGCAGTGAGTCGAATACAGTCTTTAGCACAGATACGCAGTATTTT
CASSESNTVFSTDTQYF
>TRBV30|once|-|TRBJ1-1
TGTGCCTGGACCGGACTGCGCACTGAAGCTTTCTTT
CAWTGLRTEAFF
>TRBV27|-|TRBD1|TRBJ1-6
TGTGCCAGCAGGTGGACAGGGGGTTCACCCCTCCACTTT
CASRWTGGSPLHF
>TRBV18|-|TRBD1|TRBJ1-1
TGTGCCAGCTCACCACAGGGGACAGGAAACACTGAAGCTTTCTTT
CASSPQGTGNTEAFF
>TRBV28|-|-|TRBJ1-5
TGTGCCAGCAGCCTCCTAGATCAGCCCCAGCATTTT
CASSLLDQPQHF
>TRBV5-6|-|-|TRBJ2-7
TGTGCCAGCAGCTCCGGGACGGCTAGTTACGAGCAGTACTTC
CASSSGTASYEQYF
>TRBV4-1|-|TRBD1|TRBJ2-2
TGCGCCAGCAGCCAGGGGGACAGGCGATCGAACACCGGGGAGCTGTTTTTT
CASSQGDRRSNTGELFF
>TRBV18|-|-|TRBJ2-5
TGTGCCAGCTCCCGGGACCTACAAGAGACCCAGTACTTC
CASSRDLQETQYF
>TRBV18|-|-|TRBJ2-7
TGTGCCAGCTCAGCCTCCCCGAAGGACGAGCAGTACTTC
CASSASPKDEQYF
>TRBV5-6|-|TRBD2|TRBJ2-5
TGTGCCAGCAGCCTGTCTACCGGGACTAGATACTTC
CASSLSTGTRYF
>TRBV4-1|-|TRBD1|TRBJ2-3
TGCGCCAGCAGCCAAGAGGCAGGGGGTTGGGCGTTGACAGATACGCAGTATTTT
CASSQEAGGWALTDTQYF
>TRBV3-1/TRBV3-2|once|TRBD2|TRBJ2-5
TGTGCCAGCAGCCAAGGGGGAGGGGTGGAGACCCAGTACTTC
CASSQGGGVETQYF
>TRBV28|-|-|TRBJ1-2
TGTGCCAGCACTGGGGGAACGAGAGGCTACACCTTC
CASTGGTRGYTF
>TRBV29-1|-|TRBD1|TRBJ2-7
TGCAGCTTCCAAGGGACAGGGGTCTACGAGCAGTACTTC
CSFQGTGVYEQYF
>TRBV10-3|-|-|TRBJ1-2
TGTGCCATCAGTGGGACTGGGGGGAATGGCTACACCTTC
CAISGTGGNGYTF
>TRBV24-1|-|-|TRBJ2-1
TGTGCCACCAGTGATTGGGGAAAGGACTACGGTGAGCAGTTCTTC
CATSDWGKDYGEQFF